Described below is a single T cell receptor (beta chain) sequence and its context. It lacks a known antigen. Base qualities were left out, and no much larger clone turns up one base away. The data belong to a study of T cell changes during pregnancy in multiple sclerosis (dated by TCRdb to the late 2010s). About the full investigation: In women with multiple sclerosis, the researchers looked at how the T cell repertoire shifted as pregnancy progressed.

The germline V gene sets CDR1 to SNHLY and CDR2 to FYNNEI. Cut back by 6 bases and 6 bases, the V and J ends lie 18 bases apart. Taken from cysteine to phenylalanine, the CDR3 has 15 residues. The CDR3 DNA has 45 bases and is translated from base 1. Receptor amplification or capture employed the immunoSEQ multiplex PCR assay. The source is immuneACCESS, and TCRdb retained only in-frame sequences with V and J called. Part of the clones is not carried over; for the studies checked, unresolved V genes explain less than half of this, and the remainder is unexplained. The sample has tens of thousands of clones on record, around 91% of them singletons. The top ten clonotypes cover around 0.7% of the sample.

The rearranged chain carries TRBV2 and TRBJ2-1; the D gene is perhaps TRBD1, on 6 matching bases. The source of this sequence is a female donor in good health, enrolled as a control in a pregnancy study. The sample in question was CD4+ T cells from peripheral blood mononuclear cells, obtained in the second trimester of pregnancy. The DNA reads TGTGCCAGCAGACCTCAGGGGTCTCGGGGCAATGAGCAGTTCTTC. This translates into CASRPQGSRGNEQFF.